One sample yielded the 14 T cell receptor beta chains listed below, sequenced in a study of blood T cell repertoires in COVID-19. Measured with immunoSEQ multiplex PCR; TCRdb has only the in-frame clones, and not every one. The data hold roughly 87,000 clones, with less than 80% observed a single time. The sequenced sample was peripheral blood. The receptors stem from a woman between 50 and 59 years old with acute or convalescent COVID-19.

This clone was observed a few times. The rearrangement joins TRBV18 to TRBJ1-1, with D maybe TRBD1 (6 bases). CDR3 length: 14 amino acids. Trimming left V 4 bases short and J 2 bases short, with 11 bases between. Germline-derived CDR1 and CDR2 are KGHSH and LQKENI. Here the CDR3 DNA reads TGTGCCAGCTCACTGGGACACCACAACACTGAAGCTTTCTTT. Its protein is CASSLGHHNTEAFF.

The chain joins TRBV24-1 to TRBJ1-1; 7 nucleotides match TRBD1. CDR3 size: 14 residues. Germline CDR1 is KGHDR and CDR2 is SFDVKD. V was clipped by 4 bases and J by 4 bases; unmatched bases: 5. DNA of the CDR3: TGTGCCACCAGTGAAAGGGGGCCGGGCACTGAAGCTTTCTTT. This gives the protein CATSERGPGTEAFF.

This clone was seen once. This chain connects TRBV4-2 to TRBJ2-3, with D tentatively TRBD2 (6 bases). Germline lookup yields CDR1 LGHNA and CDR2 YNFKEQ. V lost 11 bases and J 3 bases, leaving 15 bases between the germline ends. This CDR3 has 13 residues. CDR3: CASGRGLTDTQYF. The CDR3, as DNA: TGTGCCTCCGGTCGGGGGTTAACAGATACGCAGTATTTT.

The chain links TRBV27 to TRBJ2-3; D may be TRBD1 (7 bases). Germline assignment: CDR1 MNHEY and CDR2 SMNVEV (reference sequence). The CDR3 has 16 amino acids. Trimming pared 0 bases from V and 3 bases from J, leaving 13 bases between. CDR3 region: CASSLSGGGGTDTQYF. In DNA form, the CDR3 reads TGTGCCAGCAGTTTATCAGGGGGCGGAGGGACAGATACGCAGTATTTT.

The gene calls are TRBV7-8 and TRBJ1-1; TRBD1 matches at 9 bases. V shed 0 bases and J 0 bases; nucleotides not matched to a gene: 8. CDR1 and CDR2 (germline): SGHVS, FQNEAQ. The CDR3 totals 18 residues. The chain's CDR3 is CASSLALGQGIMNTEAFF. In DNA form, the CDR3 reads TGTGCCAGCAGCTTAGCGCTAGGACAGGGGATAATGAACACTGAAGCTTTCTTT. Based on the CDR3 plus reference TRBV7-8 and TRBJ1-1, the full variable domain is GAGVSQSPRYKVAKRGQDVALRCDPISGHVSLFWYQQALGQGPEFLTYFQNEAQLDKSGLPSDRFFAERPEGSVSTLKIQRTQQEDSAVYLCASSLALGQGIMNTEAFFGQGTRLTVV.

The chain is built from TRBV6-6 and TRBJ1-3; 9 bases align to TRBD1. Germline V gene lookup returns CDR1 MNHNY and CDR2 SVGAGI (reference sequence). Losses at the gene ends were 5 bases for V and 7 bases for J; bases not matched to a gene: 6. CDR3 length: 14 amino acids. The CDR3 coding sequence is TGTGCCAGCAGTGGGGACAGGGACGGGAACACCATATATTTT. This encodes CASSGDRDGNTIYF.

The rearrangement links TRBV6-5 to TRBJ2-1; D unclear. The germline V gene encodes CDR1 MNHEY and CDR2 SVGAGI. The CDR3 consists of 11 residues. Trimming pared 5 bases from V and 10 bases from J, leaving 9 bases between. The CDR3 DNA reads TGTGCCAGCAGTCTAGGCCTCGAGCAGTTCTTC. Its translation: CASSLGLEQFF.

The table lists this clone with a few counts. V is TRBV18 and J is TRBJ1-1; TRBD1 matches 7 bases. The CDR3 consists of 16 residues. V lost 6 bases and J lost 4; bases outside the gene matches: 14. CDR1 and CDR2 from the germline V gene are KGHSH and LQKENI. CDR3 residues: CASSPGQAGSGTEAFF. CDR3 sequence (DNA): TGTGCCAGCTCCCCAGGACAGGCCGGAAGTGGCACTGAAGCTTTCTTT.

For the CDR3, the DNA is TGTGCCAGCTCACTACCGGGACAGGTCTCCTACGAGCAGTACTTC. Encoded protein: CASSLPGQVSYEQYF. The rearrangement links TRBV18 to TRBJ2-7, with 8 bases identical to TRBD1. This CDR3 is built from 15 residues. With 4 bases clipped from V and 0 bases from J, the junction kept 5 bases outside the gene matches. Germline values: CDR1 KGHSH, CDR2 LQKENI.

The V and J genes are TRBV15 and TRBJ1-4; D unresolved. Germline CDR1 and CDR2: LNHNV and YYDKDF (reference sequence). V gave up 0 bases and J gave up 6 bases, with 8 bases separating them. The CDR3 is 14 residues long. The CDR3 sequence is CATSRERVDEKLFF. The DNA for the CDR3 is TGTGCCACCAGCAGAGAGCGGGTGGATGAAAAACTGTTTTTT.

This sequence joins TRBV5-5 and TRBJ2-7; the match to TRBD1 covers 7 bases. Trimming removed 2 bases from V and 1 base from J; junction bases left unmatched: 0. The CDR3 is made up of 13 amino acids. In germline, CDR1 is SGHKS, CDR2 YYEKEE (reference sequence). DNA of the CDR3: TGTGCCAGCAGCTTACAGGGGTCCTACGAGCAGTACTTC. This translates into CASSLQGSYEQYF.

J is TRBJ1-1 and V is TRBV14, with D maybe TRBD1 (5 bases). Per the germline V gene, CDR1 is SGHDN and CDR2 is FVKESK. V dropped 2 bases and J dropped 1 base, with 14 bases sitting between them. The CDR3 extends over 16 amino acids. The CDR3, as DNA: TGTGCCAGCAGCCAATTAGGAGGGACCGGGAACACTGAAGCTTTCTTT. This gives the protein CASSQLGGTGNTEAFF.

Only a few counts were recorded for this clone. J is TRBJ1-1 and V is TRBV5-1; 7 bases agree with TRBD1. This CDR3 comprises 13 residues. Losses at the gene ends were 2 bases for V and 3 bases for J; bases not matched to a gene: 1. CDR1 and CDR2 from the germline V gene are SGHRS and YFSETQ. The CDR3 nucleotides are TGCGCCAGCAGCTTCGGGACAGACACTGAAGCTTTCTTT. Residues: CASSFGTDTEAFF.

CDR3 region: CASSPNPGQGNYGYTF. The CDR3 DNA reads as TGTGCCAGCAGCCCTAACCCGGGACAGGGGAACTATGGCTACACCTTC. J is TRBJ1-2 and V is TRBV7-9; 10 bases match TRBD1. Germline V gene data show CDR1 as SEHNR and CDR2 as FQNEAQ (reference sequence). This CDR3 comprises 16 residues. V shed 5 bases, J shed 2 bases, and the junction held 8 bases outside the gene matches.